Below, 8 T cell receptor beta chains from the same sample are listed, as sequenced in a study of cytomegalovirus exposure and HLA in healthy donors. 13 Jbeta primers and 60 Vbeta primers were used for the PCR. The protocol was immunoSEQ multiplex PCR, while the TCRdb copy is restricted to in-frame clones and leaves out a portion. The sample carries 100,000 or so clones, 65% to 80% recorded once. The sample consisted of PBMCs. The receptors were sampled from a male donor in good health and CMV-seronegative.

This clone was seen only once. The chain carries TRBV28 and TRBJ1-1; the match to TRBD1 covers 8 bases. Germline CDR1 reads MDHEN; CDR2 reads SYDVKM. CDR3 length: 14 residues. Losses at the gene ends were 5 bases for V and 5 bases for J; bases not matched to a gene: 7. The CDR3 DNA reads TGTGCCAGCAGTCCCCCAGGGGGCTATACTGAAGCTTTCTTT. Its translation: CASSPPGGYTEAFF.

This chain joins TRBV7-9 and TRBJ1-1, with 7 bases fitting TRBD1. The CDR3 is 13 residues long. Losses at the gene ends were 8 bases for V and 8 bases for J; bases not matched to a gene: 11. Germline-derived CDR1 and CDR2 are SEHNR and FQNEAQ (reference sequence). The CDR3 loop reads CASHRVGTEEAFF. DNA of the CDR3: TGTGCCAGCCATAGGGTGGGGACAGAGGAAGCTTTCTTT. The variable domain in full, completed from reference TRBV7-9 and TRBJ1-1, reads DTGVSQNPRHKITKRGQNVTFRCDPISEHNRLYWYRQTLGQGPEFLTYFQNEAQLEKSRLLSDRFSAERPKGSFSTLEIQRTEQGDSAMYLCASHRVGTEEAFFGQGTRLTVV.

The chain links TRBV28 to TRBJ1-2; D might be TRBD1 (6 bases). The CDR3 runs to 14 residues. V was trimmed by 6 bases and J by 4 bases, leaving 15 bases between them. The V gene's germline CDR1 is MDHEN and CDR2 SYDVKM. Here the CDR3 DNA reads TGTGCCAGCAGCCCTTCAGGGGTTATCTATGGCTACACCTTC. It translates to CASSPSGVIYGYTF.

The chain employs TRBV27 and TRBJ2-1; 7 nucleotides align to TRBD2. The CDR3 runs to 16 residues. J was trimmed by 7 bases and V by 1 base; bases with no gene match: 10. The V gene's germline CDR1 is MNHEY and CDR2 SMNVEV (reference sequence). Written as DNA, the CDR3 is TGTGCCAGCAGTTTATTGGGGGAGGGATCTCATAATGAGCAGTTCTTC. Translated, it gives CASSLLGEGSHNEQFF.

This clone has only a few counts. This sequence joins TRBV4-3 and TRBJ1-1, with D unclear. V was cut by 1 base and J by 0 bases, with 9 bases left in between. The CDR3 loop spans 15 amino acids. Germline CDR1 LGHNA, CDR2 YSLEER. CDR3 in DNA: TGCGCCAGCAGCCAAGGAGAGGGTCTGAACACTGAAGCTTTCTTT. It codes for CASSQGEGLNTEAFF.

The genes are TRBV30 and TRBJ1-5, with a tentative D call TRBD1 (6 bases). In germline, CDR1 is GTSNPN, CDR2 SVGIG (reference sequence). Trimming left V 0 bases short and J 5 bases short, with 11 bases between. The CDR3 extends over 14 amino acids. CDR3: CAWSVARGYQPQHF. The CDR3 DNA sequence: TGTGCCTGGAGTGTAGCCAGGGGTTATCAGCCCCAGCATTTT.

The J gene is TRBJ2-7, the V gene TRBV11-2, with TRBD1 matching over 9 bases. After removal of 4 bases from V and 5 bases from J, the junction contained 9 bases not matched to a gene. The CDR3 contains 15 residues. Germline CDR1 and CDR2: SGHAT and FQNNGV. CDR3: CASSSIQGARHEQYF. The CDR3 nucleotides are TGTGCCAGCAGCTCCATACAGGGGGCAAGGCACGAGCAGTACTTC.

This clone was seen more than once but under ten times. The CDR3 sequence is CASSGAEEAFF. As DNA, the CDR3 is TGTGCCAGCAGCGGGGCCGAGGAGGCTTTCTTT. The chain carries TRBV5-8 and TRBJ1-1; the D gene is possibly TRBD1 (5 bases). CDR3 length equals 11 residues. Trimming shortened V by 4 bases and J by 11 bases, and 12 bases separated the two germline ends. CDR1 SGHTS and CDR2 YDEGEE come from the germline V gene.